The present T cell receptor beta chain was sequenced within a study of cytomegalovirus exposure and HLA in healthy donors. Amplification used 60 Vbeta primers and 13 Jbeta primers. Generated by immunoSEQ multiplex PCR, the TCRdb table keeps only in-frame clones and is missing some. Here the sample spans 55,000 to 65,000 clones, about 84% being singletons. V lost 1 base, J lost 6 bases, and 13 bases stayed unmatched. The germline gives CDR1 LGHNA, CDR2 YNFKEQ. This CDR3 comprises 17 residues. With respect to this clone: Its antigen is not known.

Study results and caveats: Roughly even sequencing depth across donors was the assumption behind the presence/absence analyses. Some public TCRs appeared in many individuals, while most sequences were rare. When a later analysis compared HLA-associated TCR beta chains with equally common others, the HLA-associated chains turned out to be more clonally expanded and to have lower generation probabilities.

Though nominally healthy at sampling, donors likely had unrecorded immune exposures. The chain joins TRBV4-2 to TRBJ2-3, with 7 bases aligning to TRBD1. The receptor was derived from a male donor in good health and CMV-seronegative. Input material: PBMCs. The CDR3 here is CASSQGDDRDPADTQYF. CDR3 DNA sequence: TGTGCCAGCAGCCAAGGGGACGACAGGGACCCAGCCGATACGCAGTATTTT.